This TCR beta chain was found in a study of blood T cell repertoires in COVID-19. This clone was seen ten or more times. The ends were cut back, 0 bases at V and 3 bases at J, with 10 bases in the middle. The germline gives CDR1 SGHRS, CDR2 YFSETQ. This CDR3 has 15 amino acids. Assay used: immunoSEQ multiplex PCR; TCRdb lists only in-frame clones, some missing. The sample gives roughly 80,000 clones, around 80% of which show up once; 21% is in the top ten. Sequencing was carried out using peripheral blood. The chain has TRBV5-1 and TRBJ2-1, with D tentatively TRBD2 (5 bases). This clonotype was sampled from a human donor in a cohort sampled during active COVID-19. The CDR3 DNA follows: TGCGCCAGCAGCTTGGACTCGGGGTACTACAATGAGCAGTTCTTC. It translates to CASSLDSGYYNEQFF.